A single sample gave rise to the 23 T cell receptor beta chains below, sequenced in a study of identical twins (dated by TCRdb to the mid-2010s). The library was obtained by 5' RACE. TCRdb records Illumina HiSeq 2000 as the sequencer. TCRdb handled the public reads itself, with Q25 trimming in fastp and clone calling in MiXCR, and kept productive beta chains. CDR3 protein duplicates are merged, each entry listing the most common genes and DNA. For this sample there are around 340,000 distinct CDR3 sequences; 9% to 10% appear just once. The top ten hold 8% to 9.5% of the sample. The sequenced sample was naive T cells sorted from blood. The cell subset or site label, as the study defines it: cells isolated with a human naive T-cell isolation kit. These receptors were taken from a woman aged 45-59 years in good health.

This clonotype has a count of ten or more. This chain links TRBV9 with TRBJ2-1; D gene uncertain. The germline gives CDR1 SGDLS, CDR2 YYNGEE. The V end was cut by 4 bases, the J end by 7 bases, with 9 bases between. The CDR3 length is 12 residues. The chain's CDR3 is CASSSQSNEQFF. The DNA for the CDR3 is TGTGCCAGCAGCTCACAGAGTAATGAGCAGTTCTTC.

This CDR3 reads CASSHPRSSYNEQFF. CDR3 DNA sequence: TGTGCCAGCTCACATCCCAGAAGCTCCTACAATGAGCAGTTCTTC. V gene TRBV18 combines with J gene TRBJ2-1, with D unclear. This CDR3 comprises 15 residues. Germline V gene sequence: CDR1 KGHSH, CDR2 LQKENI. Trimming stripped 4 bases from V and 0 bases from J, with 10 bases between.

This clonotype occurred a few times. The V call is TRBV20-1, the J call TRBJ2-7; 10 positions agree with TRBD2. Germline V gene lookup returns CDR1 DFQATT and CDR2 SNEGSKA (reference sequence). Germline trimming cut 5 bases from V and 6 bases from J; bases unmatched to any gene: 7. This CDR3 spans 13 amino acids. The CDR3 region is CSALASGSPEQYF. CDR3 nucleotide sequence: TGCAGTGCTCTAGCTAGCGGGAGTCCCGAGCAGTACTTC.

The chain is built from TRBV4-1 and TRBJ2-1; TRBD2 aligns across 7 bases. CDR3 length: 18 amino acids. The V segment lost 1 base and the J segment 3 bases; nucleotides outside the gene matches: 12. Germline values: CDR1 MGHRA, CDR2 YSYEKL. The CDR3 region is CASSQAGRGAGRYNEQFF. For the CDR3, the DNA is TGCGCCAGCAGCCAAGCGGGGAGGGGAGCGGGACGCTACAATGAGCAGTTCTTC.

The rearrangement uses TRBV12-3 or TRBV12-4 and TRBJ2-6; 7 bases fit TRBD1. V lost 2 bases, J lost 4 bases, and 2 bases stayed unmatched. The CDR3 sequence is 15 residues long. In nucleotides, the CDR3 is TGTGCCAGCAGTTTAACAGGGGCCGGGGCCAACGTCCTGACTTTC. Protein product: CASSLTGAGANVLTF.

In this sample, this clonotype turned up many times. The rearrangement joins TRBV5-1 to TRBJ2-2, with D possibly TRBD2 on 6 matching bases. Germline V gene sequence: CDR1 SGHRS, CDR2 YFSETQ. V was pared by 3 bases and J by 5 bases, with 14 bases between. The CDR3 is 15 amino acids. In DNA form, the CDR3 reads TGCGCCAGCAGCTCCGTAGTAGCGGTGACCGGGGAGCTGTTTTTT. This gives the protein CASSSVVAVTGELFF.

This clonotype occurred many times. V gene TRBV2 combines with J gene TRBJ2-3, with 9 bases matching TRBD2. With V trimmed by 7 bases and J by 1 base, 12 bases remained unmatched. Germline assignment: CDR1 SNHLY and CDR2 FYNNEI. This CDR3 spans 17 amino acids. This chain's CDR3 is CASKPMGGRAGTDTQYF. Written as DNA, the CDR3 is TGTGCCAGCAAACCGATGGGCGGGAGGGCCGGCACAGATACGCAGTATTTT.

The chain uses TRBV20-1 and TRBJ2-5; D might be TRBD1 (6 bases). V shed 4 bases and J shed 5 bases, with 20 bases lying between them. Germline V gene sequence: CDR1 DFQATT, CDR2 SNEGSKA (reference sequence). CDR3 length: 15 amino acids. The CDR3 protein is CSAIGGLGRSETQYF. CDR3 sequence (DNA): TGCAGTGCTATTGGGGGCCTGGGCAGATCCGAGACCCAGTACTTC.

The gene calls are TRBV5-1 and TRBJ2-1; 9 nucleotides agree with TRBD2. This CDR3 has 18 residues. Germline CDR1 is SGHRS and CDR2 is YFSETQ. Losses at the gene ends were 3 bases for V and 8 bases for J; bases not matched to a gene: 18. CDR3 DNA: TGCGCCAGCAGCTGGAAGACGTTAGCGGGAGTACGGTATGATGAGCAGTTCTTC. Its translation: CASSWKTLAGVRYDEQFF.

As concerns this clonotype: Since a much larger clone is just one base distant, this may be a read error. The CDR3 region is CASSLVVGKGSKAEAFF. For the CDR3, the DNA is TGTGCCAGCAGCTTGGTGGTGGGCAAGGGCTCTAAGGCTGAAGCTTTCTTT. The V call is TRBV5-5, the J call TRBJ1-1; D not certain. V shed 0 bases and J shed 6 bases, with 21 bases lying between them. Germline V gives CDR1 SGHKS, CDR2 YYEKEE (reference sequence). The CDR3 contains 17 residues.

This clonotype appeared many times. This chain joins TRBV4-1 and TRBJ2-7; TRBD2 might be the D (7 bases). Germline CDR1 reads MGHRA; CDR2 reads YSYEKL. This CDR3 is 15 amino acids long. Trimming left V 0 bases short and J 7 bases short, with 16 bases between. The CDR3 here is CASSQEGGVTSEQYF. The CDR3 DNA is TGCGCCAGCAGCCAAGAAGGGGGGGTTACATCAGAGCAGTACTTC.

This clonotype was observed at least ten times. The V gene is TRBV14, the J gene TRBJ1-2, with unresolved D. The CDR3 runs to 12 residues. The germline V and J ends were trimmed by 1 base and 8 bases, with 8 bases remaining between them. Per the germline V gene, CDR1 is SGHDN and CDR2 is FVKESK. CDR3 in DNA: TGTGCCAGCAGCCAAGGATACGGGGGCTACACCTTC. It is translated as CASSQGYGGYTF. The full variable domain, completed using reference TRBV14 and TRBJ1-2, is EAGVTQFPSHSVIEKGQTVTLRCDPISGHDNLYWYRRVMGKEIKFLLHFVKESKQDESGMPNNRFLAERTGGTYSTLKVQPAELEDSGVYFCASSQGYGGYTFGSGTRLTVV.

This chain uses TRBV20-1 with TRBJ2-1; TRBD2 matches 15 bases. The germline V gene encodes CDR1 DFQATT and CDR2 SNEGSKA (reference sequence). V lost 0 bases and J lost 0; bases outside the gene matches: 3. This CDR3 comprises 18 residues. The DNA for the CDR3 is TGCAGTGCTAGAGATGGGACTAGCGGGAGGAGCTCCTACAATGAGCAGTTCTTC. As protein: CSARDGTSGRSSYNEQFF.

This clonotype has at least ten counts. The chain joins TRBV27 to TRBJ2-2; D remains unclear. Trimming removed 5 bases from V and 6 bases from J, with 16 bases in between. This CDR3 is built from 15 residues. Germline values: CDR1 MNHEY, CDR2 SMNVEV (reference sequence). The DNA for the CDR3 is TGTGCCAGCAGTCTCGGAATAGGTGTGCCCGGGGAGCTGTTTTTT. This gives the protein CASSLGIGVPGELFF.

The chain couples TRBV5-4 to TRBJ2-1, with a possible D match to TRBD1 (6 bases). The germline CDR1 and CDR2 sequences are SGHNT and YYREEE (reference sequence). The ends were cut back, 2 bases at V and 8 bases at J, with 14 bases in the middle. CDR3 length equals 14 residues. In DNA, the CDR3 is TGTGCCAGCAGCTTAAGCAGGGGCCTTGATGAGCAGTTCTTC. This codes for CASSLSRGLDEQFF.

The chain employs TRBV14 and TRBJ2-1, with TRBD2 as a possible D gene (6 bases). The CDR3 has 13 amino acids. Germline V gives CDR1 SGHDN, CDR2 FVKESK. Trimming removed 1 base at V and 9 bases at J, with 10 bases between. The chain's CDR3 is CASSQGLVSEQFF. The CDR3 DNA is TGTGCCAGCAGCCAAGGACTAGTGTCTGAGCAGTTCTTC.

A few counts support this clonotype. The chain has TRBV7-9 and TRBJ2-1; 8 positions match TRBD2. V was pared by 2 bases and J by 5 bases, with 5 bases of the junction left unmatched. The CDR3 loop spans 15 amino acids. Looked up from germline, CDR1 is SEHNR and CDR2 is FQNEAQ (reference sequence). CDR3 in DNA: TGTGCCAGCAGCTTACGAGCCGGGGGGGACAATGAGCAGTTCTTC. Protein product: CASSLRAGGDNEQFF.

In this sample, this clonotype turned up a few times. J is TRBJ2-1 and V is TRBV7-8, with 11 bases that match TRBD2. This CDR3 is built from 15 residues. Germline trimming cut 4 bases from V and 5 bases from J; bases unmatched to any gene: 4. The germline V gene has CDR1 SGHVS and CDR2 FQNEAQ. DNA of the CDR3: TGTGCCAGCAGCTCCCCTAGCGGGAGGAACAATGAGCAGTTCTTC. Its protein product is CASSSPSGRNNEQFF.

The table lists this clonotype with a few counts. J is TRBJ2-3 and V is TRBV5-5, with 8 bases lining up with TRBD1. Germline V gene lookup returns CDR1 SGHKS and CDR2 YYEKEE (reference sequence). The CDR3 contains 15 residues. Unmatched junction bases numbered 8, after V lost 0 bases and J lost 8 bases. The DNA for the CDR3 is TGTGCCAGCAGCTTGGATCCCCCGACAGGGGTTACGCAGTATTTT. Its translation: CASSLDPPTGVTQYF. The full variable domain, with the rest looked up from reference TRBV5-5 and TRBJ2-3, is DAGVTQSPTHLIKTRGQQVTLRCSPISGHKSVSWYQQVLGQGPQFIFQYYEKEERGRGNFPDRFSARQFPNYSSELNVNALLLGDSALYLCASSLDPPTGVTQYFGPGTRLTVL.

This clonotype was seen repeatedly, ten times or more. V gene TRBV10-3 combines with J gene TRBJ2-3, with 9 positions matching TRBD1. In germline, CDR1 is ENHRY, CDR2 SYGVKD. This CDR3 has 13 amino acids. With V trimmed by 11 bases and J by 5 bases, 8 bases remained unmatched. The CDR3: CALSRTGEDTQYF. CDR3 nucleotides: TGTGCCCTCTCTCGGACAGGGGAAGATACGCAGTATTTT.

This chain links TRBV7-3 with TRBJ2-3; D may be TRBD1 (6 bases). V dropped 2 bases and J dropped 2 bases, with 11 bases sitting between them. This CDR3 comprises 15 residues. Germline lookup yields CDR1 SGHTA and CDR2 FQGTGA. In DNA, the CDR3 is TGTGCCAGCAGCTTACAGGGGTGGTCCACAGATACGCAGTATTTT. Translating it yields CASSLQGWSTDTQYF.

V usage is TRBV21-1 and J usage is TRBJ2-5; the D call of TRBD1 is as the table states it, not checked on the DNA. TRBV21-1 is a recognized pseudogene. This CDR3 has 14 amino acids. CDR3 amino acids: CASSPGRLSETQYF. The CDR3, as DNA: TGTGCCAGCAGCCCGGGAAGGTTGTCAGAGACCCAGTACTTC.

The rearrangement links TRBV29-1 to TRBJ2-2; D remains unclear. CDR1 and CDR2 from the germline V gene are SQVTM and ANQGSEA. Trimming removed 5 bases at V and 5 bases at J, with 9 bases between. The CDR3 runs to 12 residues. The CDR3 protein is CSVQSATGELFF. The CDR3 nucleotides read TGCAGCGTTCAGTCCGCGACCGGGGAGCTGTTTTTT.